The rows below give T cell receptor beta chains drawn from one sample of a study of CD8 T cells in ankylosing spondylitis. TCRdb re-called the 5' RACE reads through MiXCR, storing one row per CDR3 protein. The table shows roughly 230,000 distinct CDR3 sequences, with approximately 8.4% occurring only once. The specimen was blood, either unsorted or a sorted T cell fraction (not recorded which). The receptors were sampled from a female donor with ankylosing spondylitis or in good health (not recorded which). CDR3s include the opening cysteine and the closing phenylalanine or tryptophan. Each record gives: D gene, J gene, V gene, clone size, CDR3 DNA, CDR3 protein. A D gene is named only where the DNA matches it firmly. A clone size is listed for some rows: how often the clone was seen (once, few, many), or a class if it is expanded.

TRBD1,TRBJ2-7,TRBV28,many,TGTGCCAGCAGCGGCAGGGGGACCTCCTACGAGCAGTACTTC,CASSGRGTSYEQYF
TRBD2,TRBJ2-1,TRBV20-1,.,TGCAGTGCTAGAGAGCTCTTCACCCCGGGAGGTACCTACAATGAGCAGTTCTTC,CSARELFTPGGTYNEQFF
.,TRBJ2-1,TRBV12-3/TRBV12-4,many,TGTGCCAGCAGTTTAGGGACCGGAGAGCAGTTCTTC,CASSLGTGEQFF
.,TRBJ2-7,TRBV7-9,many,TGTGCCAGCAGCTTAGACGAGGGTTACGAGCAGTACTTC,CASSLDEGYEQYF
.,TRBJ2-1,TRBV12-5,many,TGTGCTAGTGGTCCCCCAGGGAGCCATGAGCAGTTCTTC,CASGPPGSHEQFF
TRBD2,TRBJ2-1,TRBV25-1,many,TGTGCCAGCATCGGACTAGACGCTGAGCAGTTCTTC,CASIGLDAEQFF
TRBD1,TRBJ2-1,TRBV7-3,.,TGTGCCAGCAGCCAACAGGGGGTCGCCTACAATGAGCAGTTCTTC,CASSQQGVAYNEQFF
TRBD2,TRBJ2-7,TRBV7-9,many,TGTGCCAGCAGAGGGAGCGGGAGAGTTGGAGAGCAGTACTTC,CASRGSGRVGEQYF
.,TRBJ2-5,TRBV9,.,TGTGCCAGCAGCGCCGGGGATCCGGCGGCCACCCGGGGGACCCAGTACTTC,CASSAGDPAATRGTQYF
.,TRBJ2-7,TRBV12-3/TRBV12-4,many,TGTGCCAGCAGCCGACAGCGCTACGAGCAGTACTTC,CASSRQRYEQYF
TRBD2,TRBJ2-3,TRBV5-1,many,TGCGCCAGCAGCTTAGCGGGAGTAACAGATACGCAGTATTTT,CASSLAGVTDTQYF
.,TRBJ2-2,TRBV7-6,many,TGTGCCAGCAGCTTAATCGGGGTCACCGGGGAGCTGTTTTTT,CASSLIGVTGELFF
.,TRBJ2-1,TRBV27,.,TGTGCCAGCAGTTGGGTTCTAGGGGATGAGCAGTTCTTC,CASSWVLGDEQFF
.,TRBJ2-7,TRBV11-1,many,TGTGCCAGCAGCTTATCGTCTCGGTCCGGGACACCACTCTACGAGCAGTACTTC,CASSLSSRSGTPLYEQYF
TRBD2,TRBJ2-2,TRBV30,few,TGTGCCTGGAGTGCCACCCGGGGGGATCGCCGCGGGGAGCTGTTTTTT,CAWSATRGDRRGELFF
.,TRBJ1-5,TRBV6-2/TRBV6-3,many,TGTGCCAGCAGTTACGGACTTACTTATCAGCCCCAGCATTTT,CASSYGLTYQPQHF
.,TRBJ2-7,TRBV4-3,many,TGCGCCAGCAGCTCGCAATATGTCGGTTCCTACGAGCAGTACTTC,CASSSQYVGSYEQYF